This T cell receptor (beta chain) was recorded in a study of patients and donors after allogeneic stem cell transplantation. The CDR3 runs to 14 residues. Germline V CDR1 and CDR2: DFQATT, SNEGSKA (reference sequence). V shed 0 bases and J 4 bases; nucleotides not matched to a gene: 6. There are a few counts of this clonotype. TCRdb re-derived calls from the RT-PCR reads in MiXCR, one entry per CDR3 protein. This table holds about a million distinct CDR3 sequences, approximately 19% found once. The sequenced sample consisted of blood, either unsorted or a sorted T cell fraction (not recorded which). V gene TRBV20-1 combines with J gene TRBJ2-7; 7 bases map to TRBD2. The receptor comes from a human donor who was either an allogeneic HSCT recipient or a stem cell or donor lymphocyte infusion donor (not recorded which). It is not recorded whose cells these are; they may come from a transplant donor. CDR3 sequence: CSARDVGGGYEQYF. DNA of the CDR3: TGCAGTGCTAGAGATGTGGGGGGGGGTTACGAGCAGTACTTC.